This T cell receptor beta chain comes out of a study of cytomegalovirus exposure and HLA in healthy donors. Study overall: Earlier, some 170 million T cells were analyzed, and 90 million to 120 million unique TCR beta sequences were found among them.

V was clipped by 3 bases and J by 2 bases; unmatched bases: 4. The CDR3 has 14 residues. The germline V gene has CDR1 KGHSH and CDR2 LQKENI. The PCR had 60 Vbeta and 13 Jbeta primers. Profiled with immunoSEQ multiplex PCR; TCRdb holds only in-frame clones, not every one. This sample's clone table lists roughly 90,000 clones. Comments on this clone: Its antigen is still unknown.

Study-wide results and limits: Cytomegalovirus association was assigned to more than 150 TCR beta chains.

This TCR came from a man aged 45-65 years in good health and CMV-seropositive. The sequencing input was PBMCs. The chain recombines TRBV18 with TRBJ2-7, with 7 positions matching TRBD2. The CDR3 sequence: CASSPPGLPYEQYV. CDR3 sequence (DNA): TGTGCCAGCTCACCTCCGGGACTACCCTACGAGCAGTACGTC.